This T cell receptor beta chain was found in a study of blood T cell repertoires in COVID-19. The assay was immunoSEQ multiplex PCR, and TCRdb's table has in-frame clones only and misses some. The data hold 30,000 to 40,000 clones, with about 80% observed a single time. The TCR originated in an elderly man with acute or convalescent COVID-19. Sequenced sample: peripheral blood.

The CDR3 loop reads CASSYRSRGTGNTIYF. The DNA of the CDR3 is TGTGCCAGCAGTTACCGAAGTAGGGGAACAGGAAACACCATATATTTT. The chain has TRBV6-5 and TRBJ1-3; D may be TRBD1 (5 bases). Germline V gene lookup returns CDR1 MNHEY and CDR2 SVGAGI. The CDR3 is 16 residues long. The V gene lost 2 bases and the J gene lost 4 bases, with 15 bases spanning the gap.